A selection of T cell receptor beta chains follows, all from one sample in a study of cytomegalovirus exposure and HLA in healthy donors. Using immunoSEQ multiplex PCR, the repertoire was profiled, and TCRdb retains in-frame clones only, with some absent. The repertoire consists of about 120,000 clones, with over 65% occurring once and the leading ten covering around 3%. The material sequenced was PBMCs. The receptors here all came from a woman aged 25-40 years in good health and CMV-seropositive. The CDR3 runs from the conserved cysteine through the conserved F or W. Clone size is not always given. Where it is, it says once, few, many or a class for expanded clones.

>few|TRBJ2-7|TRBV5-1|16
CASSPGGWQAPYEQYF
>-|TRBJ2-4|TRBV27|17
CASSLWGPQGAKNIQYF
>-|TRBJ1-1|TRBV11-2|15
CASSPDRGSDAEAFF
>-|TRBJ1-1|TRBV15|15
CATSRGRGGNTEAFF
>-|TRBJ1-5|TRBV6-1|15
CASSVGGYSNQPQHF
>-|TRBJ2-5|TRBV7-6|12
CASSPASETQYF
>-|TRBJ1-2|TRBV6-5|13
CASTPTRTLRYTF
>-|TRBJ2-7|TRBV29-1|12
CSAGTGRGEQYF
>-|TRBJ2-1|TRBV7-6|14
CASSLATAYNEQFF
>-|TRBJ1-1|TRBV4-3|16
CASSQELGTGNTEAFF
>once|TRBJ2-3|TRBV5-4|19
CASSYPGGGAVGGTDTQYF
>-|TRBJ2-3|TRBV7-9|19
CSSSLGVAMGLTSTDTQYF
>-|TRBJ1-5|TRBV27|17
CASFGGAPLYSNQPQHF
>few|TRBJ2-2|TRBV2|16
CASSEVDLRNTGELFF
>-|TRBJ1-3|TRBV7-2|12
CASSFTVGTIYF